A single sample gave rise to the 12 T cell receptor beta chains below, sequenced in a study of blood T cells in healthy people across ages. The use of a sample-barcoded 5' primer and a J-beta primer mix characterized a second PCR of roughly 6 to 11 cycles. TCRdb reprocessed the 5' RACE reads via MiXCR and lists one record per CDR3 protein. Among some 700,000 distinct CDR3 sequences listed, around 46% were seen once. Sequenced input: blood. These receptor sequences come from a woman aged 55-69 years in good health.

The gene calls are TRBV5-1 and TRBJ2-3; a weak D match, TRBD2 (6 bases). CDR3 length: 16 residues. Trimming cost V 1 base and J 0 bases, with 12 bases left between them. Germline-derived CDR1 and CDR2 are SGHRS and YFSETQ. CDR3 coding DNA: TGCGCCAGCAGCTTGAATGCCGGGACTAGCACAGATACGCAGTATTTT. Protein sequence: CASSLNAGTSTDTQYF.

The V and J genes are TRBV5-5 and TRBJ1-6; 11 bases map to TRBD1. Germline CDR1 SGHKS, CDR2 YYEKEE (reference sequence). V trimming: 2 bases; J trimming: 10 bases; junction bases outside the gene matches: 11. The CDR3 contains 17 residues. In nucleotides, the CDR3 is TGTGCCAGCAGCTTTACCGGGACAGGGGGAACGGGCTCACCCCTCCACTTT. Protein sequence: CASSFTGTGGTGSPLHF. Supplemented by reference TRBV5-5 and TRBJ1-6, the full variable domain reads DAGVTQSPTHLIKTRGQQVTLRCSPISGHKSVSWYQQVLGQGPQFIFQYYEKEERGRGNFPDRFSARQFPNYSSELNVNALLLGDSALYLCASSFTGTGGTGSPLHFGNGTRLTVT.

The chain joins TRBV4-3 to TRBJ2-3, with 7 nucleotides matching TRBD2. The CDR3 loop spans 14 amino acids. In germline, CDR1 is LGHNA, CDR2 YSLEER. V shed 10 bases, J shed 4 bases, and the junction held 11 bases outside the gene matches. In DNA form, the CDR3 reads TGCGCCATTGGAGACGGGGAGGGAGCAGATACGCAGTATTTT. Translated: CAIGDGEGADTQYF.

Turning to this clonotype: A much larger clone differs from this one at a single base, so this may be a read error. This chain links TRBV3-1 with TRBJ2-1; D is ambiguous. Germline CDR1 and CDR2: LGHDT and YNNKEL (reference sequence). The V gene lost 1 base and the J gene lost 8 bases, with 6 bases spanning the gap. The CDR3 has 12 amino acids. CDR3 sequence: CASSQGVYEQFF. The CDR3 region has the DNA TGTGCCAGCAGCCAAGGGGTCTATGAGCAGTTCTTC.

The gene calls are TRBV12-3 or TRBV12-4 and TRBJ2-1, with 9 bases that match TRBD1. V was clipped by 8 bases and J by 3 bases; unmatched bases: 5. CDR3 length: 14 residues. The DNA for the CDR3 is TGTGCCAGCCTCCGGGACAGGGTCTACAATGAGCAGTTCTTC. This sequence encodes CASLRDRVYNEQFF.

In nucleotides, the CDR3 is TGCAGTGCCCAGAGGGGTCCCAGCTCCTACAATGAGCAGTACTTC. Residues: CSAQRGPSSYNEQYF. The chain links TRBV20-1 to TRBJ2-7; D may match TRBD1 or TRBD2 (5 bases each). This CDR3 comprises 15 residues. Per germline, CDR1 DFQATT and CDR2 SNEGSKA (reference sequence). V was cut by 6 bases and J by 7 bases, with 25 bases left in between.

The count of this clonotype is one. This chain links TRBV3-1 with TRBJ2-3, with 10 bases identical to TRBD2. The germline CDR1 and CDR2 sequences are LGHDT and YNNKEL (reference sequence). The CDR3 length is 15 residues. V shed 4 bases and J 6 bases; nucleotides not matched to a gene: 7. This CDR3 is CASSRGLADSDTQYF. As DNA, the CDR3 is TGTGCCAGCAGCCGAGGACTAGCGGACTCGGATACGCAGTATTTT.

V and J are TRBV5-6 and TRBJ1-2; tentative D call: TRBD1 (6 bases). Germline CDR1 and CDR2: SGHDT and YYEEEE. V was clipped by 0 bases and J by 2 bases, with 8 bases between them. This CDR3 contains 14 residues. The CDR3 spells CASSLVGQNYGYTF. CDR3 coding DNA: TGTGCCAGCAGCTTGGTGGGACAAAACTATGGCTACACCTTC.

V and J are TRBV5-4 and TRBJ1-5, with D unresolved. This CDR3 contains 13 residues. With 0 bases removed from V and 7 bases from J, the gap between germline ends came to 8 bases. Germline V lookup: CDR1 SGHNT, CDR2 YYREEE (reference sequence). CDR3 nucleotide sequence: TGTGCCAGCAGCTTGGGTTTCTGGCAGCCCCAGCATTTT. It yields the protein CASSLGFWQPQHF.

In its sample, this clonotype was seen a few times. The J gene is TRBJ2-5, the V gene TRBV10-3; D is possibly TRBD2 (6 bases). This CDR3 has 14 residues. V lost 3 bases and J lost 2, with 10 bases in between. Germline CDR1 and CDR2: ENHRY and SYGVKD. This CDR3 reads CAISEGGQQETQYF. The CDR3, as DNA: TGTGCCATCAGTGAAGGAGGGCAGCAAGAGACCCAGTACTTC.

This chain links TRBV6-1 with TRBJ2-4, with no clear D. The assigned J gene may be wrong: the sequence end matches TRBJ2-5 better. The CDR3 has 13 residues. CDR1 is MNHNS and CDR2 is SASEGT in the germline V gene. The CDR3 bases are TGTGCCAGCAGTGAAGTAGACGGGGAGACCCAGTACTTC. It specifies CASSEVDGETQYF.

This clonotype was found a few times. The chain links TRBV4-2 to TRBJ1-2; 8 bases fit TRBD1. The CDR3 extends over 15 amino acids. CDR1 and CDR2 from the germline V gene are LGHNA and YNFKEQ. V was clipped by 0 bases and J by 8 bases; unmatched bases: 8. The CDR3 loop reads CASSQDKGQAPGYTF. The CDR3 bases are TGTGCCAGCAGCCAAGATAAGGGACAGGCGCCGGGCTACACCTTC.